The 14 T cell receptor beta chains reported below all come from one sample, sequenced in a study of identical twins. TCRdb re-derived calls from the 5' RACE reads in MiXCR, one entry per CDR3 protein. The sample carries hundreds of thousands of distinct CDR3 sequences, 10% to 15% recorded once. This same sample was also part of a study on yellow fever vaccine responses in identical twins.

Sequenced material: PBMCs. Receptor source: a woman aged 18-29 years in good health.

This clonotype has ten or more counts. CDR3 protein: CSASDGTSDYNEQFF. The CDR3 nucleotides read TGCAGTGCTAGTGACGGGACTAGCGACTACAATGAGCAGTTCTTC. The chain combines TRBV20-1 with TRBJ2-1; 10 bases align to TRBD2. The V gene end was trimmed by 3 bases and the J gene end by 3 bases; junction bases not matched to a gene: 5. The germline V gene has CDR1 DFQATT and CDR2 SNEGSKA (reference sequence). The CDR3 length is 15 residues.

This clonotype was counted between two and nine times. The chain has TRBV3-1 and TRBJ2-3, with a possible D match to TRBD2 (5 bases). From germline, CDR1 is LGHDT and CDR2 YNNKEL (reference sequence). The CDR3 length is 15 residues. V was pared by 1 base and J by 3 bases, with 11 bases between. CDR3 in amino acids: CASSQAVSGTDTQYF. The CDR3 DNA reads TGTGCCAGCAGCCAAGCGGTGAGCGGAACAGATACGCAGTATTTT.

The gene calls are TRBV12-3 or TRBV12-4 and TRBJ2-5; D unresolved. V dropped 4 bases and J dropped 0 bases, with 9 bases sitting between them. This CDR3 is 14 amino acids long. In DNA form, the CDR3 reads TGTGCCAGCAGTTGGAAGTCAGACCAAGAGACCCAGTACTTC. Translation gives CASSWKSDQETQYF.

This chain uses TRBV6-1 with TRBJ2-5; 7 bases align to TRBD2. Germline V lookup: CDR1 MNHNS, CDR2 SASEGT. V dropped 1 base and J dropped 5; count of bases not matched to a gene: 4. This CDR3 region has 14 residues. The CDR3 reads CASSEDGGGETQYF. The CDR3 region has the DNA TGTGCCAGCAGTGAAGATGGGGGGGGTGAGACCCAGTACTTC.

The chain uses TRBV29-1 and TRBJ2-3; TRBD2 agrees at 10 bases. The ends lost 5 bases at V and 4 bases at J; junction bases unmatched: 3. This CDR3 has 13 amino acids. CDR1 and CDR2 from the germline V gene are SQVTM and ANQGSEA. The CDR3 DNA follows: TGCAGCGTTCTAGCGGGAGACGCAGATACGCAGTATTTT. Translating gives CSVLAGDADTQYF.

This clonotype was recorded at least ten times. The chain uses TRBV6-1 and TRBJ2-7; D ambiguous. V dropped 1 base and J dropped 4 bases, with 8 bases sitting between them. Germline CDR1 and CDR2: MNHNS and SASEGT. This CDR3 contains 13 residues. The CDR3 DNA is TGTGCCAGCAGTGAAGATTTCGCATACGAGCAGTACGTC. It codes for CASSEDFAYEQYV.

This clonotype has a handful of counts. This clone may be a read error of a much larger clone one base away. This chain connects TRBV12-3 or TRBV12-4 to TRBJ2-2; D gene unclear. Trimming stripped 7 bases from V and 6 bases from J, with 6 bases between. This CDR3 is 11 amino acids long. CDR3 nucleotides: TGTGCCAGCATTTTTGCCGGGGAGCTGTTTTTT. As protein: CASIFAGELFF.

Here the CDR3 DNA reads TGCAGTGCTAGAGATGGACTAGCGGCTTACAATGAGCAGTTCTTC. Residues: CSARDGLAAYNEQFF. V usage is TRBV20-1 and J usage is TRBJ2-1; 10 nucleotides match TRBD2. Looked up from germline, CDR1 is DFQATT and CDR2 is SNEGSKA (reference sequence). Trimming removed 0 bases from V and 4 bases from J; junction bases left unmatched: 3. The CDR3 runs to 15 residues.

This clonotype was recorded at least ten times. V usage is TRBV15 and J usage is TRBJ1-1; a weak D match, TRBD1 (6 bases). V dropped 0 bases and J dropped 4 bases, with 18 bases sitting between them. The germline CDR1 and CDR2 sequences are LNHNV and YYDKDF (reference sequence). This CDR3 region has 17 residues. The CDR3 sequence is CATSRDRSAGEGTEAFF. The CDR3 DNA is TGTGCCACCAGCAGAGATCGATCGGCAGGGGAAGGCACTGAAGCTTTCTTT.

The chain carries TRBV10-3 and TRBJ1-1, with a possible D match to TRBD1 (6 bases). The CDR3 is made up of 13 amino acids. Per germline, CDR1 ENHRY and CDR2 SYGVKD. V was shortened by 4 bases and J by 1 base, with 7 bases between the two germline ends. The CDR3 bases are TGTGCCATCAGTGTCAGGGGGAACACTGAAGCTTTCTTT. This sequence encodes CAISVRGNTEAFF.

This clonotype was seen a handful of times. The chain couples TRBV6-1 to TRBJ2-3, with TRBD2 identical over 7 bases. V gave up 6 bases and J gave up 4 bases; unmatched junction bases: 13. Germline loops: CDR1 MNHNS, CDR2 SASEGT. This CDR3 has 16 residues. The CDR3 loop reads CASRPGRGSRSDTQYF. In DNA, the CDR3 is TGTGCCAGCAGGCCGGGGCGCGGGAGTAGGTCAGATACGCAGTATTTT.

This clonotype has a handful of counts. DNA of the CDR3: TGTGCCAGCAGCGTAGCAGGGGGTCATGAAAAACTGTTTTTT. Translated, it gives CASSVAGGHEKLFF. The V gene is TRBV9, the J gene TRBJ1-4, with 7 bases identical to TRBD1. CDR1 and CDR2 from the germline V gene are SGDLS and YYNGEE. The CDR3 consists of 14 residues. Trimming removed 0 bases from V and 6 bases from J; junction bases left unmatched: 2.

The V call is TRBV19, the J call TRBJ2-7; TRBD2 aligns across 13 bases. Trimming took 5 bases from V and 1 from J; bases not matched to a gene: 8. Germline V gives CDR1 LNHDA, CDR2 SQIVND (reference sequence). The CDR3 covers 17 residues. Here the CDR3 reads CASSFRTSGSLSYEQYF. The CDR3 DNA reads TGTGCCAGTAGTTTCCGGACTAGCGGGAGCCTTTCCTACGAGCAGTACTTC.

The gene calls are TRBV15 and TRBJ1-1; D may be TRBD1 (5 bases). The CDR3 contains 17 residues. Deletions cut 5 bases from V and 0 bases from J, with 19 bases between. Germline values: CDR1 LNHNV, CDR2 YYDKDF (reference sequence). The CDR3 nucleotides are TGTGCCACCAGCGGATTTCGAGTCGGGGCCATGAACACTGAAGCTTTCTTT. It encodes CATSGFRVGAMNTEAFF.